This T cell receptor beta chain is drawn from a study of T cells after yellow fever vaccination. Study summary: The fractions with low cell numbers were processed using SMART-Seq v4 Ultra Low Input. Notes on the study in general: Researchers report a weaker secondary response that nonetheless peaked faster, day 5 versus 15. Most clones from primary vaccination were detected again post-booster (just over 95% CD4, 70% to 90% CD8). Just a small share of clonotypes turned up in the CD4 compartment as well as the CD8 compartment.

Note on this clonotype: The antigen is unknown.

TCRdb reprocessed the 5' RACE reads with MiXCR, giving one entry per CDR3 protein. The sample has under 550,000 distinct CDR3 sequences; 20% to 25% are singletons. The germline CDR1 and CDR2 sequences are DFQATT and SNEGSKA (reference sequence). J was trimmed by 6 bases and V by 1 base; bases with no gene match: 9. This CDR3 contains 14 residues. The J gene is TRBJ2-7, the V gene TRBV20-1; 7 bases match TRBD1. The sample consisted of PBMCs, taken approximately 20 days after the first yellow fever vaccination. The origin of this receptor is a man younger than 35 who received the YFV17D yellow fever vaccine. DNA of the CDR3: TGCAGTGCTAGAGTGAGAGGGAACAGGGGCGAGCAGTACTTC. This translates into CSARVRGNRGEQYF.